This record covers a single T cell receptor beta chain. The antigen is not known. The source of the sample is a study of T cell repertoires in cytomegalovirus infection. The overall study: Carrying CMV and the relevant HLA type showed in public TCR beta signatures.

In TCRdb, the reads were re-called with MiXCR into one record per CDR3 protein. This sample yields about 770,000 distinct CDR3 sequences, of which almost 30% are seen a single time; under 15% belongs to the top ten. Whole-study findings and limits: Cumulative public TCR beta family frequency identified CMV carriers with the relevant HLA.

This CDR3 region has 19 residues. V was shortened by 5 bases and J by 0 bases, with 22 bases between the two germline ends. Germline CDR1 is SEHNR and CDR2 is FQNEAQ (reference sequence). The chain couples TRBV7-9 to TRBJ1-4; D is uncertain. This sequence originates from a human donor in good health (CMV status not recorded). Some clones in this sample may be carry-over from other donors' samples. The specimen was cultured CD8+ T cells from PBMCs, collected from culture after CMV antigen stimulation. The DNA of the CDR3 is TGTGCCAGCAGCCCGCTCCTCGGAGACGGAGTTGCAACTAATGAAAAACTGTTTTTT. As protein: CASSPLLGDGVATNEKLFF.